The 27 T cell receptor beta chains presented below share a single source sample, sequenced in a study of vaccination and CD4 T cells after COVID-19 (dated by TCRdb to the early 2020s). The treatment or condition tag for this specimen amounts to: approximately 10-day PBMC culture with coronavirus spike peptide pools or control peptides (ViraFEST assay). These receptors lack a known antigen. Libraries were constructed by PCR. The listed sequencing device is Illumina iSeq 100. TCR sequencing of DNA from cultured CD4+ T cells used the Oncomine TCR Beta short-read assay at the Johns Hopkins FTIC core. The public sequencing data were trimmed at Q25 with fastp and processed into clonotypes with MiXCR by TCRdb, which kept only in-frame beta chains. CDR3 protein duplicates are merged, each entry listing the most common genes and DNA. For this sample the table gives approximately 15,000 distinct CDR3 sequences, of which 21% were detected only once. The leading ten clones occupy about 12% of the sample.

This material consisted of CD4+ T cells from blood, cultured in vitro, taken before SARS-CoV-2 vaccination. All receptors derive from a human donor who received a COVID-19 vaccine.

The J gene is TRBJ1-1, the V gene TRBV2; unclear D gene. Germline-derived CDR1 and CDR2 are SNHLY and FYNNEI. The CDR3 runs to 12 residues. V lost 1 base to trimming and J lost 3 bases, with 3 bases between them. The DNA for the CDR3 is TGTGCCAGCAGTGAAGGGTACACTGAAGCTTTCTTT. Protein: CASSEGYTEAFF. Filled out from reference TRBV2 and TRBJ1-1, the complete variable domain reads EPEVTQTPSHQVTQMGQEVILRCVPISNHLYFYWYRQILGQKVEFLVSFYNNEISEKSEIFDDQFSVERPDGSNFTLKIRSTKLEDSAMYFCASSEGYTEAFFGQGTRLTVV.

The rearrangement links TRBV27 to TRBJ2-4, with D possibly TRBD1 on 6 matching bases. CDR3 length: 13 amino acids. V dropped 3 bases and J dropped 9 bases, with 12 bases sitting between them. Germline-derived CDR1 and CDR2 are MNHEY and SMNVEV (reference sequence). In DNA, the CDR3 is TGTGCCAGCAGTTTGGACAGACGGGGCATTCAGTACTTC. Amino acids: CASSLDRRGIQYF.

The rearrangement uses TRBV6-2 or TRBV6-3 and TRBJ2-2, with TRBD1 identical over 7 bases. Trimming took 4 bases from V and 1 from J; bases not matched to a gene: 0. CDR3 length: 14 residues. Germline V gene sequence: CDR1 MNHEY, CDR2 SVGEGT. CDR3: CASSWDRNTGELFF. The CDR3 DNA reads TGTGCCAGCAGTTGGGACAGGAACACCGGGGAGCTGTTTTTT.

This rearrangement joins TRBV18 to TRBJ1-3; maybe TRBD1 (6 bases). Germline V CDR1 and CDR2: KGHSH, LQKENI. V gave up 2 bases and J gave up 5 bases, with 16 bases separating them. This CDR3 contains 16 residues. CDR3 in amino acids: CASSPSGPGARNTIYF. The CDR3 DNA follows: TGTGCCAGCTCACCAAGTGGACCAGGGGCGAGAAACACCATATATTTT.

This clonotype was recorded a few times. The chain links TRBV10-3 to TRBJ2-7; D uncertain. Looked up from germline, CDR1 is ENHRY and CDR2 is SYGVKD. The CDR3 totals 12 residues. Trimming removed 9 bases at V and 2 bases at J, with 11 bases between. CDR3 region: CAMGSNTYEQYF. CDR3 in DNA: TGTGCCATGGGCTCAAATACCTACGAGCAGTACTTC.

In this sample, this clonotype turned up a few times. The genes are TRBV7-2 and TRBJ2-5; unclear D gene. This CDR3 region has 13 residues. Germline V CDR1 and CDR2: SGHTA, FQGNSA. The germline V and J ends were trimmed by 4 bases and 1 base, with 7 bases remaining between them. As DNA, the CDR3 is TGTGCCAGCAGCTCACACCCCCAAGAGACCCAGTACTTC. Translating it yields CASSSHPQETQYF.

The chain is built from TRBV5-1 and TRBJ2-5, with TRBD2 as a possible D gene (6 bases). Germline assignment: CDR1 SGHRS and CDR2 YFSETQ. The CDR3 runs 14 residues. V dropped 0 bases and J dropped 3 bases, with 9 bases sitting between them. The chain's CDR3 is CASSLAAGKETQYF. Here the CDR3 DNA reads TGCGCCAGCAGCTTGGCAGCGGGTAAAGAGACCCAGTACTTC.

This clonotype has only a few counts. The CDR3 spells CASRLGQGGYGYTF. The CDR3 DNA reads TGTGCCAGCAGGCTGGGACAGGGCGGCTATGGCTACACCTTC. J is TRBJ1-2 and V is TRBV12-3 or TRBV12-4; 9 bases map to TRBD1. J lost 4 bases, V lost 6 bases, and 6 bases had no gene match. The CDR3 length is 14 residues.

This sequence joins TRBV2 and TRBJ2-3; 14 nucleotides line up with TRBD2. There are 14 residues in the CDR3. Germline V gene data show CDR1 as SNHLY and CDR2 as FYNNEI. J lost 4 bases, V lost 6 bases, and 0 bases had no gene match. CDR3 region: CASRTSGGADTQYF. DNA of the CDR3: TGTGCCAGCAGGACTAGCGGGGGGGCAGATACGCAGTATTTT. The whole variable domain, remainder taken from reference TRBV2 and TRBJ2-3, is EPEVTQTPSHQVTQMGQEVILRCVPISNHLYFYWYRQILGQKVEFLVSFYNNEISEKSEIFDDQFSVERPDGSNFTLKIRSTKLEDSAMYFCASRTSGGADTQYFGPGTRLTVL.

The gene calls are TRBV3-1 and TRBJ2-3, with D possibly matching TRBD2 (6 bases). The CDR3 spans 14 residues. CDR1 and CDR2 (germline): LGHDT, YNNKEL (reference sequence). V was clipped by 4 bases and J by 5 bases, with 13 bases between them. Here the CDR3 reads CASSPAGLRDTQYF. CDR3 bases: TGTGCCAGCAGCCCTGCGGGGCTTAGAGATACGCAGTATTTT.

V and J are TRBV7-9 and TRBJ1-1; no clear D. Germline CDR1 and CDR2: SEHNR and FQNEAQ (reference sequence). V was clipped by 1 base and J by 1 base, with 7 bases between them. The CDR3 runs 14 residues. CDR3 in DNA: TGTGCCAGCAGCTTAGACCAAACGAACACTGAAGCTTTCTTT. Translated, it gives CASSLDQTNTEAFF.

To note about this clonotype: The missing conserved phenylalanine or tryptophan at the end of this CDR3 makes a read error likely. The V and J genes are TRBV30 and TRBJ1-6; D not certain. Trimming cost V 2 bases and J 10 bases, with 9 bases left between them. The CDR3 totals 12 residues. Germline V CDR1 and CDR2: GTSNPN, SVGIG (reference sequence). The CDR3 protein is CAWSFPSSPLHS. CDR3 nucleotides: TGTGCCTGGAGTTTCCCTAGCTCACCCCTCCACTCT.

The V call is TRBV5-1, the J call TRBJ2-5, with unresolved D. CDR1 is SGHRS and CDR2 is YFSETQ in the germline V gene. The CDR3 sequence is 15 residues long. The V and J ends lost 0 bases and 1 base respectively, with 10 bases between them. CDR3: CASSLASELQETQYF. For the CDR3, the DNA is TGCGCCAGCAGCTTGGCGTCAGAACTCCAAGAGACCCAGTACTTC.

The chain has TRBV5-6 and TRBJ1-5, with D perhaps TRBD1 (5 bases). CDR1 and CDR2 (germline): SGHDT, YYEEEE. The CDR3 loop spans 17 amino acids. The germline V and J ends were trimmed by 1 base and 1 base, with 15 bases remaining between them. CDR3 bases: TGTGCCAGCAGCTTGCGGCAGGGTAGTTTGAGCAATCAGCCCCAGCATTTT. Protein sequence: CASSLRQGSLSNQPQHF.

There are a few counts of this clonotype. V usage is TRBV20-1 and J usage is TRBJ2-1; TRBD1 aligns across 8 bases. Trimming took 1 base from V and 5 from J; bases not matched to a gene: 4. The CDR3 runs to 14 residues. CDR1 is DFQATT and CDR2 is SNEGSKA in the germline V gene (reference sequence). The DNA of the CDR3 is TGCAGTGCTAGAGTTCCGGGACAGGACAATGAGCAGTTCTTC. Protein sequence: CSARVPGQDNEQFF.

This rearrangement joins TRBV12-3 or TRBV12-4 to TRBJ1-1, with a tentative D call TRBD1 (5 bases). Between the trimmed V and J ends, which lost 3 bases and 4 bases, there was a span of 15 bases. The CDR3 has 15 residues. The CDR3 coding sequence is TGTGCCAGCAGTTTCCGACGCTCCGGGGGCACTGAAGCTTTCTTT. Residues: CASSFRRSGGTEAFF.

The V gene is TRBV7-9, the J gene TRBJ2-1; 8 nucleotides agree with TRBD1. This CDR3 spans 13 amino acids. From germline, CDR1 is SEHNR and CDR2 FQNEAQ (reference sequence). V shed 4 bases, J shed 7 bases, and the junction held 3 bases outside the gene matches. CDR3 residues: CASSYGTGNEQFF. CDR3 sequence (DNA): TGTGCCAGCAGCTATGGGACAGGAAATGAGCAGTTCTTC.

This clonotype came up a few times. V and J are TRBV19 and TRBJ1-1; possibly TRBD1 for D (5 bases). CDR3 size: 15 residues. V was trimmed by 4 bases and J by 5 bases, leaving 17 bases between them. Germline CDR1 LNHDA, CDR2 SQIVND (reference sequence). The CDR3 sequence: CASSNPASGVTEAFF. For the CDR3, the DNA is TGTGCCAGTAGTAACCCGGCCTCGGGGGTTACTGAAGCTTTCTTT.

This clonotype appeared a few times. The rearrangement joins TRBV6-1 to TRBJ1-6; maybe TRBD1 (5 bases). The CDR3 runs 14 residues. Germline V gene lookup returns CDR1 MNHNS and CDR2 SASEGT. Trimming left V 1 base short and J 10 bases short, with 11 bases between. This CDR3 is CASSEDGQRSPLHF. As DNA, the CDR3 is TGTGCCAGCAGTGAAGATGGACAAAGATCACCCCTCCACTTT.

The chain joins TRBV20-1 to TRBJ2-5; 12 bases are shared with TRBD2. Germline V gene sequence: CDR1 DFQATT, CDR2 SNEGSKA (reference sequence). The CDR3 has 14 amino acids. V lost 6 bases, J lost 5 bases, and 7 bases stayed unmatched. CDR3 amino acids: CSAKLAGGPETQYF. In DNA form, the CDR3 reads TGCAGTGCGAAACTAGCGGGGGGTCCGGAGACCCAGTACTTC.

The chain uses TRBV20-1 and TRBJ2-1, with D perhaps TRBD1 (6 bases). This CDR3 has 14 amino acids. The V gene's germline CDR1 is DFQATT and CDR2 SNEGSKA (reference sequence). Trimming left V 3 bases short and J 8 bases short, with 17 bases between. The CDR3 region is CSASMAGVRHEQFF. The CDR3 DNA reads as TGCAGTGCTAGTATGGCAGGGGTCCGCCATGAGCAGTTCTTC.

V gene TRBV6-1 combines with J gene TRBJ1-1, with 7 nucleotides matching TRBD1. The V gene's germline CDR1 is MNHNS and CDR2 SASEGT. This CDR3 has 13 residues. With V trimmed by 6 bases and J by 11 bases, 12 bases remained unmatched. The CDR3 DNA sequence: TGTGCCAGCAGGTCCCGACAGGGAGGTATGGCTTTCTTT. This sequence encodes CASRSRQGGMAFF.

V is TRBV5-5 and J is TRBJ2-7; tentatively, D is TRBD1 (5 bases). This CDR3 contains 14 residues. Between the trimmed V and J ends, which lost 5 bases and 4 bases, there was a span of 16 bases. Looked up from germline, CDR1 is SGHKS and CDR2 is YYEKEE (reference sequence). The DNA of the CDR3 is TGTGCCAGCAGATCCGACAGAACGGGTTACGAGCAGTACTTC. Encoded protein: CASRSDRTGYEQYF.

A few counts support this clonotype. This chain uses TRBV18 with TRBJ2-5; D call uncertain. CDR1 is KGHSH and CDR2 is LQKENI in the germline V gene. V shed 3 bases and J shed 5 bases, with 10 bases lying between them. The CDR3 has 13 amino acids. CDR3 in DNA: TGTGCCAGCTCACCGGAGCTCCGGGAGACCCAGTACTTC. Protein: CASSPELRETQYF.

V is TRBV5-1 and J is TRBJ2-7; D might be TRBD1 or TRBD2, each matching 5 bases. The V end was cut by 0 bases, the J end by 7 bases, with 17 bases between. Germline CDR1 SGHRS, CDR2 YFSETQ. CDR3 size: 15 residues. The CDR3 DNA reads as TGCGCCAGCAGCTTGGTCTCGCAGGGACGTGGGGAGCAGTACTTC. Translated: CASSLVSQGRGEQYF.

In its sample, this clonotype was seen a few times. The V and J genes are TRBV11-2 and TRBJ1-1; D unresolved. The CDR3 spans 13 residues. CDR1 and CDR2 (germline): SGHAT, FQNNGV. V was cut by 3 bases and J by 6 bases, with 11 bases left in between. The CDR3 DNA follows: TGTGCCAGCAGCTTTCGGCAGCCTTCTGAAGCTTTCTTT. Protein product: CASSFRQPSEAFF.

This clonotype was recorded a few times. The V gene is TRBV19, the J gene TRBJ1-1; 7 nucleotides match TRBD1. CDR1 is LNHDA and CDR2 is SQIVND in the germline V gene (reference sequence). The CDR3 contains 14 residues. Trimming at V came to 6 bases and at J to 0 bases, leaving 4 bases not matched to a gene. CDR3 DNA sequence: TGTGCCAGTAGGACGGACAGGTTGAACACTGAAGCTTTCTTT. Translation gives CASRTDRLNTEAFF.